This is a list of T cell receptor beta chains from one sample in a study of T cells in localized non-small cell lung cancer. Method: immunoSEQ multiplex PCR; TCRdb's copy keeps in-frame clones and lacks some. The sample lists about 74,000 clones, 70% to 85% occurring once. This specimen was peripheral blood, taken before any cancer treatment. The receptors derive from a female donor older than 55 with stage I lung adenocarcinoma. Both conserved end residues are part of each CDR3. Fields, in order: D gene, J gene, V gene, clone size, CDR3 DNA, CDR3 protein. D genes are given only for firm matches. Not all rows give a size; the values are once, few, many and, for expanded clones, a class.

- | TRBJ2-5 | TRBV18 | - | TGTGCCAGCTCCGAGTACCAAGAGACCCAGTACTTC | CASSEYQETQYF
- | TRBJ2-2 | TRBV5-1 | - | TGCGCCAGCAGCTTGGAGGTAGCGGAACCTCGGAACACCGGGGAGCTGTTTTTT | CASSLEVAEPRNTGELFF
- | TRBJ2-3 | TRBV10-1 | - | TGCGCCAGCAGTGATGTTCTAGGGGGGGCGATCACAGATACGCAGTATTTT | CASSDVLGGAITDTQYF
TRBD2 | TRBJ2-1 | TRBV13 | - | TGTGCCAGCAGCACTAGCGGGTCCCTTTACAATGAGCAGTTCTTC | CASSTSGSLYNEQFF
- | TRBJ2-7 | TRBV27 | - | TGTGCCAGCAGCCGACTAGGAAGCTCCTACGAGCAGTACTTC | CASSRLGSSYEQYF
TRBD2 | TRBJ2-7 | TRBV19 | - | TGTGCCAGTAGTATAAGGACTAGCGGAATCTCCTACGAGCAGTACTTC | CASSIRTSGISYEQYF
- | TRBJ2-7 | TRBV4-2 | - | TGTGCCAGCAGCCATGTAGGGGCCGAGCAGTACTTC | CASSHVGAEQYF
TRBD1 | TRBJ2-3 | TRBV7-2 | - | TGTGCCAGCAGCTTAAAGACAGGGGTCGGCACAGATACGCAGTATTTT | CASSLKTGVGTDTQYF
TRBD1 | TRBJ1-6 | TRBV6-1 | - | TGTGCCAGCAGCCAGGACAGGGCAAATTCACCCCTCCACTTT | CASSQDRANSPLHF
- | TRBJ1-5 | TRBV6-5 | once | TGTGCCAGCAGTTACTATGCAGGGATCGATCAGCCCCAGCATTTT | CASSYYAGIDQPQHF
TRBD1 | TRBJ2-7 | TRBV27 | - | TGTGCCAGCAGTTTACGGACAGGGAGGTACGAGCAGTACTTC | CASSLRTGRYEQYF
- | TRBJ2-1 | TRBV5-1 | - | TGCGCCAGCAGCTTGGTGAGCGGTAGCTCCTACAATGAGCAGTTCTTC | CASSLVSGSSYNEQFF
- | TRBJ2-5 | TRBV28 | - | TGTGCCAGCAGCTTGTACCAGGGGAAGAGAGAGACCCAGTACTTC | CASSLYQGKRETQYF
TRBD2 | TRBJ2-3 | TRBV5-6 | - | TGTGCCAGCAGCCCTCTAGCGGGGTCCAGCACAGATACGCAGTATTTT | CASSPLAGSSTDTQYF
- | TRBJ1-1 | TRBV5-1 | - | TGCGCCAGCAGCTTAGGCAGGAACACTGAAGCTTTCTTT | CASSLGRNTEAFF
- | TRBJ1-1 | TRBV19 | - | TGTGCCAGTAGTTTTGAGGGTTTTGCTGAAGCTTTCTTT | CASSFEGFAEAFF
- | TRBJ1-4 | TRBV7-9 | few | TGTGCCAGCAGCTTAGCGAAGGGCAGTCGTAATGAAAAACTGTTTTTT | CASSLAKGSRNEKLFF
- | TRBJ2-2 | TRBV28 | - | TGTGCCACCCTCTCCCGTGGGACTGGAAACACCGGGGAGCTGTTTTTT | CATLSRGTGNTGELFF
TRBD2 | TRBJ2-1 | TRBV10-3 | - | TGTGCCATCAGTAATGGACTAGCGGGAGGGACCTACAATGAGCAGTTCTTC | CAISNGLAGGTYNEQFF
- | TRBJ2-7 | TRBV6-5 | - | TGTGCCAGCAGCGAGACTGGCGCCTACGAGCAGTACTTC | CASSETGAYEQYF
- | TRBJ1-6 | TRBV9 | - | TGTGCCAGCAGCGACTCGGCCAGCTATAATTCACCCCTCCACTTT | CASSDSASYNSPLHF
- | TRBJ2-2 | TRBV18 | - | TGTGCCAGCTCACCTCCTGGGTTTGAACCTGGGGAGCTGTTTTTT | CASSPPGFEPGELFF
- | TRBJ2-2 | TRBV7-8 | few | TGTGCCAGCAGCTTAGCGGGGAGTTACACCGGGGAGCTGTTTTTT | CASSLAGSYTGELFF
TRBD1 | TRBJ1-5 | TRBV4-1 | - | TGCGCCAGCAGCCAAGGGACAGGCTATCAGCCCCAGCATTTT | CASSQGTGYQPQHF
- | TRBJ2-2 | TRBV4-2 | - | TGTGCCAGCAGCCAAGATCTGCTCTTGAACACCGGGGAGCTGTTTTTT | CASSQDLLLNTGELFF
- | TRBJ1-2 | TRBV5-6 | - | TGTGCCAGCAGCTTGATCACAGGTGCTAACTATGGCTACACCTTC | CASSLITGANYGYTF
TRBD1 | TRBJ1-6 | TRBV6-5 | - | TGTGCCAGCAGCCTTGGGACAGGGGATTCACCCCTCCACTTT | CASSLGTGDSPLHF
TRBD1 | TRBJ1-3 | TRBV9 | - | TGTGCCAGCAGCGCGTCACAGGGGGAGAACACCATATATTTT | CASSASQGENTIYF
- | TRBJ1-2 | TRBV2 | - | TGTGCCAGCAGCGGGCCGGGACAAAATCCATATGGCTACACCTTC | CASSGPGQNPYGYTF
TRBD2 | TRBJ2-1 | TRBV14 | - | TGTGCCAGCAGTCGCTTCCCGGGACTAGCGGACAATGAGCAGTTCTTC | CASSRFPGLADNEQFF
- | TRBJ1-1 | TRBV27 | once | TGTGCCAGCAGTCCTTATCGGGGCACTGAAGCTTTCTTT | CASSPYRGTEAFF
- | TRBJ1-3 | TRBV19 | - | TGTGCCAGTCTCGATGGCAGTTTCTCTGGAAACACCATATATTTT | CASLDGSFSGNTIYF
- | TRBJ2-3 | TRBV7-2 | - | TGTGCCAGCAGCTTAGCACGGGGGAGCACAGATACGCAGTATTTT | CASSLARGSTDTQYF
- | TRBJ1-5 | TRBV6-5 | - | TGTGCCAGCAGGGACGCGGGGCTAAATCAGCCCCAGCATTTT | CASRDAGLNQPQHF
TRBD2 | TRBJ2-7 | TRBV19 | - | TGTGCCAGTAGTATATCGGGGACTAGCGGCTCCTACGAGCAGTACTTC | CASSISGTSGSYEQYF
TRBD1 | TRBJ1-5 | TRBV5-7 | - | TGTGCCAGCAGCTTGGCGACAGGGGTATGCCAGCCCCAGCATTTT | CASSLATGVCQPQHF
TRBD1 | TRBJ2-7 | TRBV2 | - | TGTGCCAGCAGTGCACAGGGGCTAATAACGGAGGAGCAGTACTTC | CASSAQGLITEEQYF
- | TRBJ1-2 | TRBV5-1 | - | TGCGCCAGCAGCTCGAACAGGGAGGGCTACACCTTC | CASSSNREGYTF
TRBD2 | TRBJ2-5 | TRBV11-3 | few | TGTGCCAGCAGCTTCCCTAGCGGGGCGGGCCAAGAGACCCAGTACTTC | CASSFPSGAGQETQYF
TRBD1 | TRBJ1-1 | TRBV29-1 | - | TGCAGCGTTAGGATTACAGGGGGTTTCACTGAAGCTTTCTTT | CSVRITGGFTEAFF
TRBD2 | TRBJ2-1 | TRBV6-1 | - | TGTGCCAGCAGTGACGGACTAGCGGGCTACTACAATGAGCAGTTCTTC | CASSDGLAGYYNEQFF
- | TRBJ1-1 | TRBV21-1 | - | TGTGCCAGCAGCCGACGGGACAGGGGGCACACTGAAGCTTTCTTT | CASSRRDRGHTEAFF
- | TRBJ1-6 | TRBV6-5 | few | TGTGCCAGCAGTTACGAAAACCCGGGGAGTTCACCCCTCCACTTT | CASSYENPGSSPLHF
TRBD2 | TRBJ2-7 | TRBV27 | - | TGTGCCAGCAGTTCCCTAGCGGGACTTGGCTACGAGCAGTACTTC | CASSSLAGLGYEQYF
TRBD2 | TRBJ2-2 | TRBV5-1 | - | TGCGCCAGCAGCGCTTGGACTAGCGGGACAAACGCGAACACCGGGGAGCTGTTTTTT | CASSAWTSGTNANTGELFF
TRBD2 | TRBJ2-1 | TRBV6-1 | - | TGTGCCAGCAGTGTGACTAGCGGGACTATCAGTGAGCAGTTCTTC | CASSVTSGTISEQFF
TRBD2 | TRBJ2-5 | TRBV4-1 | - | TGCGCCAGCAGCCCCCGCCTGAGCGGGAGCTTGGAGACCCAGTACTTC | CASSPRLSGSLETQYF
- | TRBJ2-3 | TRBV4-2 | - | TGTGCCAGCAGCCAAGATGGGCAGGGAAGTGGCACAGATACGCAGTATTTT | CASSQDGQGSGTDTQYF
TRBD2 | TRBJ2-4 | TRBV27 | - | TGTGCCAGCAGTTCACTAGCGGGGCCCGGGGCCAAAAACATTCAGTACTTC | CASSSLAGPGAKNIQYF
TRBD1 | TRBJ1-3 | TRBV5-1 | - | TGCGCCAGCAGGTTCAACCCGACAGGGTCCGGAAACACCATATATTTT | CASRFNPTGSGNTIYF
- | TRBJ1-1 | TRBV12-1 | - | TGTGCCAGCAGCCTCGTTTGGGGGGGTGAAGCTTTCTTT | CASSLVWGGEAFF
TRBD1 | TRBJ1-6 | TRBV19 | - | TGTGCCAGCGGACAGGGAAATAATTCACCCCTCCACTTT | CASGQGNNSPLHF
- | TRBJ1-3 | TRBV5-1 | - | TGCGCCAGCAGAGCCAACTCTGGAAACACCATATATTTT | CASRANSGNTIYF